This TCR beta chain appears in the sequencing data of a study of CXCR3-negative and CXCR3-positive naive CD8 T cells. Findings and limits, study-wide: TRBV-TRBJ usage was alike in naive CXCR3-negative and CXCR3-positive cells but differed in memory cells. Researchers report CXCR3 expression partially decreased after cryopreservation, with fresh PBMCs used in most assays. Naive cells positive for CXCR3 carried more hydrophobic TRB CDR3s than CXCR3-negative ones.

The CDR3 is made up of 15 amino acids. Germline CDR1 reads MGHRA; CDR2 reads YSYEKL. Notes on this clonotype: Its antigen is currently unknown.

With UMI labels, 5' RACE was used to prepare the TRB cDNA libraries. One entry per CDR3 protein, without DNA, is what TCRdb gives after re-calling the 5' RACE reads. The sample table includes about 89,000 distinct CDR3 sequences. The TCR was taken from a human donor in good health. Some clones in this sample may be carry-over from other donors' samples. This chain connects TRBV4-1 to TRBJ2-3; checking the TCRdb D call of TRBD1 is not possible without DNA. What was sequenced was naive CXCR3+ CD8+ T cells from blood. The subset is: CD45RO-CCR7+CD27+CD95- naive CD8+ T cells expressing CXCR3 (TNR3+). The CDR3 region is CASREGQGAVDTQYF.